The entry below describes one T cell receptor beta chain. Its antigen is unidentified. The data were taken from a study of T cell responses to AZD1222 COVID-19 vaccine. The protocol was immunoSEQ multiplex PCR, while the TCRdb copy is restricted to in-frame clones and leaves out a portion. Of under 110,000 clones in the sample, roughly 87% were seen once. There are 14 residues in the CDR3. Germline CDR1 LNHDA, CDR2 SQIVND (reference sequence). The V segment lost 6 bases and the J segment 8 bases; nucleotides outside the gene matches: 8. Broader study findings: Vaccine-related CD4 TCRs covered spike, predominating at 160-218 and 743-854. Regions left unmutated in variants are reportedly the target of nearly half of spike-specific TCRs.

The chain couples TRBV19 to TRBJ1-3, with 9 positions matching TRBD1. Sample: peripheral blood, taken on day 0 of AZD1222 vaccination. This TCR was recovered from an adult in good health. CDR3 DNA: TGTGCCAGTAGACCGGACAGGGGTAGACACACCATATATTTT. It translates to CASRPDRGRHTIYF.